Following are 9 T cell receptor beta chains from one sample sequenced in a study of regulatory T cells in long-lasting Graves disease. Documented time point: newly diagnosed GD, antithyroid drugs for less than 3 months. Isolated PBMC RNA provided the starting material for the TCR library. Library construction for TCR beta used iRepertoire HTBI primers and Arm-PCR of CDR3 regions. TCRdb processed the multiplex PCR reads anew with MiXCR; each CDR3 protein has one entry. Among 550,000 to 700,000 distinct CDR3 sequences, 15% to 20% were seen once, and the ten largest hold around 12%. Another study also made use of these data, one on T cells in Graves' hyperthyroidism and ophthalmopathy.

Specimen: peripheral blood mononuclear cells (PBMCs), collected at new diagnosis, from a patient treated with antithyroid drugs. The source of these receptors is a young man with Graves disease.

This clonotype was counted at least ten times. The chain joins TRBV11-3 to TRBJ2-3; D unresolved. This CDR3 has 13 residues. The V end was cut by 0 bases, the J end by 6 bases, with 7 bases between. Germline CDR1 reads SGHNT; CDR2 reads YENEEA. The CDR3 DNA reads TGTGCCAGCAGCTTAGATCTCCGGGATACGCAGTATTTT. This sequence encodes CASSLDLRDTQYF.

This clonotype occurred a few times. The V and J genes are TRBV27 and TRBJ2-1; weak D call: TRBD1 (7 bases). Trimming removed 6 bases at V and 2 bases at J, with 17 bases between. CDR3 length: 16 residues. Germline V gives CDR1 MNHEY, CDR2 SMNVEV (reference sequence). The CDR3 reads CASSETSGGTYNEQFF. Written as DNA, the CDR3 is TGTGCCAGCAGCGAGACCTCAGGGGGGACCTACAATGAGCAGTTCTTC.

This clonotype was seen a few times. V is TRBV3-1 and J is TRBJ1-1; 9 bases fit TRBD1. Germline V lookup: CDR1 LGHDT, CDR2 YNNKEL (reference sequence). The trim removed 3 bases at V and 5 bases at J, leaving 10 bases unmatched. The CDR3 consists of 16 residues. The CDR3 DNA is TGTGCCAGCAGCCAGGCCTTGGGACAGGGTGGAACTGAAGCTTTCTTT. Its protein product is CASSQALGQGGTEAFF.

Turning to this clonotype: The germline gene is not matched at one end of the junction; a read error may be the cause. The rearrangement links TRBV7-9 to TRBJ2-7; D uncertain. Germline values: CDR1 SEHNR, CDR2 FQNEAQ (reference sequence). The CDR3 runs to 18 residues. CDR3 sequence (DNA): TGTGCCAGCAGCTTAACCGGAAAAGGGCGGAACAGCTCCTACGAGCGGTACTTC. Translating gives CASSLTGKGRNSSYERYF. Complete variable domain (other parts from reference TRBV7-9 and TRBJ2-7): DTGVSQNPRHKITKRGQNVTFRCDPISEHNRLYWYRQTLGQGPEFLTYFQNEAQLEKSRLLSDRFSAERPKGSFSTLEIQRTEQGDSAMYLCASSLTGKGRNSSYERYFGPGTRLTVT.

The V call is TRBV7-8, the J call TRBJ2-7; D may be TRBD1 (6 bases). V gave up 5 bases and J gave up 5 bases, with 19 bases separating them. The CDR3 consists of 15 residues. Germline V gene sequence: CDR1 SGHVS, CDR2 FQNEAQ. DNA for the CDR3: TGTGCCAGCAGCCCCGAACAGGGTCTGGACGACGAGCAGTACTTC. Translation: CASSPEQGLDDEQYF.

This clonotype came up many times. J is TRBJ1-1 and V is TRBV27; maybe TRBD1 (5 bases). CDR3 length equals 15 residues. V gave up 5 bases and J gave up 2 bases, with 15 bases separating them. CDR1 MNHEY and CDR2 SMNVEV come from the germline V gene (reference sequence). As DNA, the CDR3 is TGTGCCAGCAGTGTACAGGAGATTCCAAACACTGAAGCTTTCTTT. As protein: CASSVQEIPNTEAFF.

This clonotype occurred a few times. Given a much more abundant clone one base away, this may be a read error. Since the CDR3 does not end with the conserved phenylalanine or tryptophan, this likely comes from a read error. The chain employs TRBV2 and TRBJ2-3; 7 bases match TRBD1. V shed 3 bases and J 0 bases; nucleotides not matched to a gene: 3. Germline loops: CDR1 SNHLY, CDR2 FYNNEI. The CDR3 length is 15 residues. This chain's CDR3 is CASSEKGASTDTQYS. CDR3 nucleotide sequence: TGTGCCAGCAGTGAGAAGGGGGCTAGCACAGATACGCAGTATTCT.

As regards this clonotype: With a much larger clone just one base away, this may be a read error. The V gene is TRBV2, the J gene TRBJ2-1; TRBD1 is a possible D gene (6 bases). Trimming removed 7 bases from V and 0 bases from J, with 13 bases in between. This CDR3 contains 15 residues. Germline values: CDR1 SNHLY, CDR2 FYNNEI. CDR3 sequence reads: CASKGQTGSYNEQFF. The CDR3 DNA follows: TGTGCCAGCAAAGGACAGACGGGCTCCTACAATGAGCAGTTCTTC.

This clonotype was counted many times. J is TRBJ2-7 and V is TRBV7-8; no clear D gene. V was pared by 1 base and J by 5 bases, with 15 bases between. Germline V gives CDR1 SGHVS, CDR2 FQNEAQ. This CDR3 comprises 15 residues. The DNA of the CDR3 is TGTGCCAGCAGCTTAGAAATCTCGTCGCGGCACGAGCAGTACTTC. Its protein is CASSLEISSRHEQYF.